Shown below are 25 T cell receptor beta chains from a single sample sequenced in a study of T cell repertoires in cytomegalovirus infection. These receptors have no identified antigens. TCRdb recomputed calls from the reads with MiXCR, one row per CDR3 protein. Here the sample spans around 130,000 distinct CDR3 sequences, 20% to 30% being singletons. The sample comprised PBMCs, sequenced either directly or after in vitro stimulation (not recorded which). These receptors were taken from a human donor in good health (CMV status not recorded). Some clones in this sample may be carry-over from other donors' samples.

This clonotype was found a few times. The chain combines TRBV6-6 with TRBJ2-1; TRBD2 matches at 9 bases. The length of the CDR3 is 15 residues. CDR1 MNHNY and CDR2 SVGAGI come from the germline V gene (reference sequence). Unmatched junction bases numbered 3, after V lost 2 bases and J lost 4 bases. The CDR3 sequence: CASSYRTSEYNEQFF. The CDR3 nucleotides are TGTGCCAGCAGTTACAGGACTAGCGAATACAATGAGCAGTTCTTC.

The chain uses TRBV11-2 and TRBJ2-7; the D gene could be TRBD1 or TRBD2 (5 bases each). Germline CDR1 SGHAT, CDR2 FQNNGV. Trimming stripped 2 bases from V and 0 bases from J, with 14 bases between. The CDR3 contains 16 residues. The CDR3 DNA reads TGTGCCAGCAGCTTATGGGACGCGGCATTCTCCTACGAGCAGTACGTC. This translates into CASSLWDAAFSYEQYV.

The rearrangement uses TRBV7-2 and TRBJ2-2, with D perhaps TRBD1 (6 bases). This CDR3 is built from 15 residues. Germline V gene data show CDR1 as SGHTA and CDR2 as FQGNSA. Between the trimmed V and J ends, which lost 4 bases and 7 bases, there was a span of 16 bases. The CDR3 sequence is CASSSGGGFVGELFF. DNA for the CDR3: TGTGCCAGCAGCTCTGGGGGCGGTTTTGTCGGGGAGCTGTTTTTT.

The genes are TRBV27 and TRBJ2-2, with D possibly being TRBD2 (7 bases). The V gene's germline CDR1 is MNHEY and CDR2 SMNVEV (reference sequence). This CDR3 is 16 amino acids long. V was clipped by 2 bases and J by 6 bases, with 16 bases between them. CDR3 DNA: TGTGCCAGCAGTTTACGGGGGGCCATGTTAGCCGGGGAGCTGTTTTTT. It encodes CASSLRGAMLAGELFF.

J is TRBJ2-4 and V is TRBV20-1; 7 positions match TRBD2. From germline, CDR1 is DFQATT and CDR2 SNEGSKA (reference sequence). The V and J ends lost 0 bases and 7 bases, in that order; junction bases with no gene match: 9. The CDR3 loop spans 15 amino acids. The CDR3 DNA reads TGCAGTGCTAGAGATGGGGGGGAGGGTAAGAACATTCAGTACTTC. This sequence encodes CSARDGGEGKNIQYF.

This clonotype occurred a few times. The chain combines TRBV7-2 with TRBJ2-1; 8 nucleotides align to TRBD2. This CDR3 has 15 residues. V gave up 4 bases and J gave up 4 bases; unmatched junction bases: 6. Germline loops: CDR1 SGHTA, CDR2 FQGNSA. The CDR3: CASSWSGGRYNEQFF. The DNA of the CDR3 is TGTGCCAGCAGCTGGTCGGGGGGGCGATACAATGAGCAGTTCTTC.

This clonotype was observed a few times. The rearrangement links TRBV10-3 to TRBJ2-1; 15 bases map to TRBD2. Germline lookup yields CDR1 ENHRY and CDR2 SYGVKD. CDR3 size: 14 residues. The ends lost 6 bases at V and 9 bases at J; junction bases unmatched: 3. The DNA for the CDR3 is TGTGCCATCAGCGGACTAGCGGGAGGGCGTGAGCAGTTCTTC. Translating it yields CAISGLAGGREQFF.

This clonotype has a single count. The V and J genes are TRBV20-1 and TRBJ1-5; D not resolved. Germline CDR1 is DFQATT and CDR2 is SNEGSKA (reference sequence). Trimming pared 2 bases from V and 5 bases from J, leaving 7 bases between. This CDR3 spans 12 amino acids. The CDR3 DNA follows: TGCAGTGCTAGAAGGGCGGATCAGCCCCAGCATTTT. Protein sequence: CSARRADQPQHF.

The CDR3 sequence: CSARVSGRYNEQFF. The CDR3 nucleotides are TGCAGTGCTAGAGTTAGCGGGAGGTACAATGAGCAGTTCTTC. The genes are TRBV20-1 and TRBJ2-1, with 10 bases matching TRBD2. V dropped 1 base and J dropped 4; count of bases not matched to a gene: 1. Germline V lookup: CDR1 DFQATT, CDR2 SNEGSKA (reference sequence). This CDR3 is 14 amino acids long.

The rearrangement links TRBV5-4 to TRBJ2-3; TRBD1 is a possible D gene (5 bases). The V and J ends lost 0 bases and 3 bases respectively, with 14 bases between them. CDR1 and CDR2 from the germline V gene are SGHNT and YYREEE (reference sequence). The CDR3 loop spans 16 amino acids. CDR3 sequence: CASSLGQTVRTDTQYF. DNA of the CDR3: TGTGCCAGCAGCTTGGGACAGACGGTAAGGACAGATACGCAGTATTTT.

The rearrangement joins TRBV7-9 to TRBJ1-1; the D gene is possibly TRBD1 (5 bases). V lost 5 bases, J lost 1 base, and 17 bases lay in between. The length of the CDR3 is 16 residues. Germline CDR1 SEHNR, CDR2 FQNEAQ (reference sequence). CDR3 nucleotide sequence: TGTGCCAGCAGCCCGACAGCCGTCGCAGCGAACACTGAAGCTTTCTTT. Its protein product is CASSPTAVAANTEAFF.

The CDR3 sequence: CASSYSSAGGSYEQYF. As DNA, the CDR3 is TGTGCCAGCAGTTACTCGTCCGCGGGAGGGTCCTACGAGCAGTACTTC. The J gene is TRBJ2-7, the V gene TRBV6-5, with 9 bases fitting TRBD2. Germline values: CDR1 MNHEY, CDR2 SVGAGI. The CDR3 is made up of 16 amino acids. With V trimmed by 0 bases and J by 1 base, 4 bases remained unmatched.

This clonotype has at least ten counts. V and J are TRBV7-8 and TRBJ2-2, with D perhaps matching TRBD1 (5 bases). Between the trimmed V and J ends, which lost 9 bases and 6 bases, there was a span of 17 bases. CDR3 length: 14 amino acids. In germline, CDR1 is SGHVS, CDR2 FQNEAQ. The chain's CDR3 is CASKLGDVAGELFF. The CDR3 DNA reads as TGTGCCAGTAAGCTAGGGGATGTGGCCGGGGAGCTGTTTTTT.

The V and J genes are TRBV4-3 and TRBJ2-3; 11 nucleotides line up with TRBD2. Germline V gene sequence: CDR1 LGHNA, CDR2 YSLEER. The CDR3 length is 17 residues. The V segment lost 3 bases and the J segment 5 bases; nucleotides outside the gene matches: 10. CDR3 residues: CASSQELAGVHVDTQYF. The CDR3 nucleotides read TGCGCCAGCAGCCAGGAACTAGCGGGAGTTCATGTAGATACGCAGTATTTT.

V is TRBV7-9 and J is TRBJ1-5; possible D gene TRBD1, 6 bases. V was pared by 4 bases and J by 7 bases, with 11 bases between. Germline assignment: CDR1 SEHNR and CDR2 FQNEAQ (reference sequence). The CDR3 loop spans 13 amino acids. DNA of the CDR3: TGTGCCAGCAGCTCCCCTCAGGGGCAGCCCCAGCATTTT. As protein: CASSSPQGQPQHF.

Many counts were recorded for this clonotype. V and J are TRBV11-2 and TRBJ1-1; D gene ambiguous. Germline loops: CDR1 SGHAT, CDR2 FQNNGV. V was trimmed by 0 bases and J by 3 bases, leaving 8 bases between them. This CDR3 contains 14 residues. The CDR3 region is CASSLESEDTEAFF. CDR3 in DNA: TGTGCCAGCAGCTTAGAATCGGAAGACACTGAAGCTTTCTTT.

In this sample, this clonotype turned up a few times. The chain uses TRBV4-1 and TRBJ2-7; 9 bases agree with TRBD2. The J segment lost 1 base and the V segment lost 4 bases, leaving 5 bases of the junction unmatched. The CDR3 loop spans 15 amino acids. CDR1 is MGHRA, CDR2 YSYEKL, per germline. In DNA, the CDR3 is TGCGCCAGCAGCCGAGCTAGCGGGGATTCCTACGAGCAGTACTTC. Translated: CASSRASGDSYEQYF.

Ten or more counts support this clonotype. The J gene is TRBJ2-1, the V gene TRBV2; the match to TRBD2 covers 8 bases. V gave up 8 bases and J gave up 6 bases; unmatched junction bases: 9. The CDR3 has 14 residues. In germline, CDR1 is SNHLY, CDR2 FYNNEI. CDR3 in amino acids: CASGASGPLNEQFF. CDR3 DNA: TGTGCCAGCGGAGCTAGCGGGCCCCTCAATGAGCAGTTCTTC.

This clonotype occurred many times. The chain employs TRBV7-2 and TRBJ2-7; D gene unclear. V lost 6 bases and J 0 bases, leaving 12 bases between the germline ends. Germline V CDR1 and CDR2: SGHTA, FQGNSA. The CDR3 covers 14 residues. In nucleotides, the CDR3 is TGTGCCAGCAGTCTCGAAGGTTTCTCCTACGAGCAGTACGTC. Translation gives CASSLEGFSYEQYV.

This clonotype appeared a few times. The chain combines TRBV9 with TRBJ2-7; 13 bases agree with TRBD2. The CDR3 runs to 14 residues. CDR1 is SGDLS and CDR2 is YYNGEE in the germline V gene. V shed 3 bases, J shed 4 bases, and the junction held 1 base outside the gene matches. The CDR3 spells CASSAGLAGYEQYF. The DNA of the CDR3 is TGTGCCAGCAGCGCGGGACTAGCGGGATACGAGCAGTACTTC.

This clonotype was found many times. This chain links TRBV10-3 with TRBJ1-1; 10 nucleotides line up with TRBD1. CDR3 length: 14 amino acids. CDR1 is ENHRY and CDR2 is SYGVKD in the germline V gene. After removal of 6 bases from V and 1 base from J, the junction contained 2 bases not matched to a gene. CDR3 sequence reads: CAISGTGENTEAFF. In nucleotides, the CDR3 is TGTGCCATCAGCGGGACAGGGGAGAACACTGAAGCTTTCTTT.

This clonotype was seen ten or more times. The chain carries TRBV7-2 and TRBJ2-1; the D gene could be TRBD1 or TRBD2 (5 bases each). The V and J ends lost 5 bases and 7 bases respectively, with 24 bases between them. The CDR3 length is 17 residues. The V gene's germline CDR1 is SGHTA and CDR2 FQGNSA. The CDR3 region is CASSPRDQHRFWNEQFF. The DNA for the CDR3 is TGTGCCAGCAGCCCCCGGGACCAGCATCGGTTTTGGAATGAGCAGTTCTTC.

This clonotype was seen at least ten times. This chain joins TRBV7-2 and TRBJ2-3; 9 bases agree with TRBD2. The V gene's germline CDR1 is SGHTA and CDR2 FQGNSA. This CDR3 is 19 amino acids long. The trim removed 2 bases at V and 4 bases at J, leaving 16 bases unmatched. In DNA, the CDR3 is TGTGCCAGCAGCTTATCGGGGAGTAGCGGGAGAGTTTTCCCAGATACGCAGTATTTT. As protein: CASSLSGSSGRVFPDTQYF.

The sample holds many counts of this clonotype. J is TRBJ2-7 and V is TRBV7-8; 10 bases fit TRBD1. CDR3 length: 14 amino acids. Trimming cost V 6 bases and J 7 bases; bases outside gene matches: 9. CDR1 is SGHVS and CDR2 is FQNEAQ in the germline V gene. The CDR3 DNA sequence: TGTGCCAGCAGGCCCCAACGGACAGGGGGTGAGCAGTACTTC. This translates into CASRPQRTGGEQYF.

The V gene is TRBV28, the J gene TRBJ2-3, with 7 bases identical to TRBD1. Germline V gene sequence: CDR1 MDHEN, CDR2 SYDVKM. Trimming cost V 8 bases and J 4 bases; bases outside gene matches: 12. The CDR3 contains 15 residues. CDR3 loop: CASHTGTASADTQYF. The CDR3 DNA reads TGTGCCAGCCACACCGGGACAGCCTCGGCAGATACGCAGTATTTT.